Below, 23 T cell receptor beta chains from the same sample are listed, as sequenced in a study of cytomegalovirus exposure and HLA in healthy donors. 13 Jbeta primers and 60 Vbeta primers were used for the PCR. Assay: immunoSEQ multiplex PCR; the TCRdb copy retains only in-frame clones and omits some. The sample yields 150,000 to 200,000 clones, about 83% seen once. The specimen was PBMCs. The receptors were sampled from a girl under 18 in good health and CMV-seropositive.

The chain uses TRBV5-1 and TRBJ1-3; D ambiguous. This CDR3 region has 14 residues. The germline gives CDR1 SGHRS, CDR2 YFSETQ. Trimming took 7 bases from V and 0 from J, leaving 11 bases between them. CDR3 region: CASHQGSSGNTIYF. CDR3 DNA sequence: TGCGCCAGCCACCAAGGGAGCTCTGGAAACACCATATATTTT.

This chain joins TRBV19 and TRBJ1-4, with 10 bases aligning to TRBD1. The CDR3 length is 15 residues. Germline CDR1 and CDR2: LNHDA and SQIVND (reference sequence). J gave up 7 bases and V 2 bases, and 4 bases lay outside the gene matches. CDR3 loop: CASSIWGQGIEKLFF. CDR3 DNA: TGTGCCAGTAGTATATGGGGACAGGGGATTGAAAAACTGTTTTTT.

V gene TRBV27 combines with J gene TRBJ1-6; 9 bases are shared with TRBD1. This CDR3 has 20 amino acids. With V trimmed by 4 bases and J by 0 bases, 13 bases remained unmatched. Germline CDR1 reads MNHEY; CDR2 reads SMNVEV (reference sequence). CDR3 sequence (DNA): TGTGCCAGCAGTTCAAGCTACGCGGACAGGGGCACCTCCTATAATTCACCCCTCCACTTT. Protein: CASSSSYADRGTSYNSPLHF.

This chain connects TRBV14 to TRBJ2-7; TRBD1 matches 8 bases. The V gene end was trimmed by 0 bases and the J gene end by 3 bases; junction bases not matched to a gene: 4. Germline V gene sequence: CDR1 SGHDN, CDR2 FVKESK. The CDR3 spans 15 residues. The CDR3 DNA reads as TGTGCCAGCAGCCAAGAGGACAGGGTGGTCTACGAGCAGTACTTC. This encodes CASSQEDRVVYEQYF. The full variable domain, its missing parts supplied by reference TRBV14 and TRBJ2-7, is EAGVTQFPSHSVIEKGQTVTLRCDPISGHDNLYWYRRVMGKEIKFLLHFVKESKQDESGMPNNRFLAERTGGTYSTLKVQPAELEDSGVYFCASSQEDRVVYEQYFGPGTRLTVT.

This sequence joins TRBV4-2 and TRBJ1-5; possibly TRBD1 for D (6 bases). Germline V gene lookup returns CDR1 LGHNA and CDR2 YNFKEQ. V lost 1 base and J lost 4, with 14 bases in between. CDR3 length equals 16 residues. The chain's CDR3 is CASSQAYGTTNQPQHF. CDR3 nucleotides: TGTGCCAGCAGCCAAGCATACGGGACAACTAATCAGCCCCAGCATTTT.

This rearrangement joins TRBV4-1 to TRBJ2-7; D is unclear. CDR3 length: 16 amino acids. CDR1 is MGHRA and CDR2 is YSYEKL in the germline V gene. V dropped 1 base and J dropped 2 bases, with 15 bases sitting between them. Here the CDR3 DNA reads TGCGCCAGCAGCCAAGGAGGCTCCCTCTCGGCCTACGAGCAGTACTTC. Its translation: CASSQGGSLSAYEQYF.

CDR3 DNA sequence: TGTGCCAGTAGTATGGGACAGGGTTACTCCTACGAGCAGTACTTC. Encoded protein: CASSMGQGYSYEQYF. The genes are TRBV19 and TRBJ2-7; 9 bases agree with TRBD1. With 3 bases clipped from V and 0 bases from J, the junction kept 3 bases outside the gene matches. The CDR3 extends over 15 amino acids. Germline V gene data show CDR1 as LNHDA and CDR2 as SQIVND (reference sequence). Together with reference TRBV19 and TRBJ2-7, the CDR3 gives the full variable domain: DGGITQSPKYLFRKEGQNVTLSCEQNLNHDAMYWYRQDPGQGLRLIYYSQIVNDFQKGDIAEGYSVSREKKESFPLTVTSAQKNPTAFYLCASSMGQGYSYEQYFGPGTRLTVT.

This rearrangement joins TRBV6-4 to TRBJ2-1, with 15 bases identical to TRBD2. CDR3 length: 14 amino acids. Trimming at V came to 6 bases and at J to 8 bases, leaving 2 bases not matched to a gene. In germline, CDR1 is MRHNA, CDR2 SNTAGT. CDR3 sequence: CASSGLAGGDEQFF. DNA for the CDR3: TGTGCCAGCAGCGGACTAGCGGGGGGGGATGAGCAGTTCTTC.

This clone showed up just a few times. The chain uses TRBV2 and TRBJ1-1; the D gene is possibly TRBD1 (6 bases). Germline-derived CDR1 and CDR2 are SNHLY and FYNNEI. Between the trimmed V and J ends, which lost 7 bases and 1 base, there was a span of 22 bases. The CDR3 is 17 residues long. The DNA for the CDR3 is TGTGCCAGCATCCCCTTTCGGTACAGGGAATGGAACACTGAAGCTTTCTTT. It translates to CASIPFRYREWNTEAFF.

This clone came up a few times. This chain links TRBV6-6 with TRBJ2-3; D possibly corresponds to TRBD2 (6 bases). Trimming stripped 6 bases from V and 2 bases from J, with 12 bases between. The CDR3 is 14 residues long. CDR1 and CDR2 from the germline V gene are MNHNY and SVGAGI (reference sequence). The CDR3 nucleotides read TGTGCCAGCAGCTGGGACTTATCCACAGATACGCAGTATTTT. This sequence encodes CASSWDLSTDTQYF.

This chain connects TRBV7-9 to TRBJ1-2; 9 bases agree with TRBD1. Germline CDR1 and CDR2: SEHNR and FQNEAQ (reference sequence). V lost 5 bases and J lost 6; bases outside the gene matches: 4. The CDR3 is 13 residues long. The CDR3 reads CASSDRGVDGYTF. The CDR3 DNA is TGTGCCAGCAGCGACAGGGGGGTTGATGGCTACACCTTC.

The chain employs TRBV7-6 and TRBJ1-1; TRBD1 agrees at 9 bases. Trimming at V came to 5 bases and at J to 3 bases, leaving 7 bases not matched to a gene. Per germline, CDR1 SGHVS and CDR2 FNYEAQ. The CDR3 is 15 amino acids. The CDR3 DNA reads TGTGCCAGCAGCCAGGGACAGGGACCGGACACTGAAGCTTTCTTT. This translates into CASSQGQGPDTEAFF.

The gene calls are TRBV2 and TRBJ1-5, with TRBD1 identical over 10 bases. This CDR3 spans 15 amino acids. The germline V gene has CDR1 SNHLY and CDR2 FYNNEI. V lost 6 bases and J lost 1; bases outside the gene matches: 3. This chain's CDR3 is CASSLDRGSNQPQHF. CDR3 sequence (DNA): TGTGCCAGCAGCCTGGACAGGGGGAGCAATCAGCCCCAGCATTTT.

The chain combines TRBV7-8 with TRBJ1-2; maybe TRBD1 (6 bases). The CDR3 sequence is 15 residues long. V lost 5 bases to trimming and J lost 4 bases, with 17 bases between them. In germline, CDR1 is SGHVS, CDR2 FQNEAQ. CDR3 protein: CASSGSRTEIYGYTF. CDR3 sequence (DNA): TGTGCCAGCAGCGGTAGTCGGACAGAAATCTATGGCTACACCTTC.

The rearrangement links TRBV19 to TRBJ2-1; D perhaps matches TRBD1 (5 bases). With 4 bases removed from V and 1 base from J, the gap between germline ends came to 23 bases. Germline loops: CDR1 LNHDA, CDR2 SQIVND (reference sequence). This CDR3 region has 19 residues. CDR3 bases: TGTGCCAGTAGTACCGTATCCACTTACAGGAAGGCGTCCTACAATGAGCAGTTCTTC. Translated, it gives CASSTVSTYRKASYNEQFF.

The chain recombines TRBV27 with TRBJ2-1, with 9 bases matching TRBD2. V gave up 3 bases and J gave up 9 bases; unmatched junction bases: 12. The CDR3 runs to 16 residues. Germline CDR1 reads MNHEY; CDR2 reads SMNVEV (reference sequence). CDR3 residues: CASSFGAGGQTSEQFF. CDR3 in DNA: TGTGCCAGCAGTTTCGGGGCGGGGGGGCAGACGTCTGAGCAGTTCTTC.

The V and J genes are TRBV12-5 and TRBJ1-1; 9 nucleotides agree with TRBD1. V gave up 1 base and J gave up 4 bases; unmatched junction bases: 10. This CDR3 has 17 amino acids. CDR1 is LGHNT and CDR2 is FRNRAP in the germline V gene. The CDR3 sequence: CASGLATGGRARTEAFF. The CDR3 bases are TGTGCTAGTGGTTTGGCTACAGGGGGCCGGGCGCGCACTGAAGCTTTCTTT.

This chain connects TRBV10-3 to TRBJ2-7; unclear D gene. The V end lost 10 bases, the J end lost 2 bases, and 15 bases lay between the germline ends. CDR1 ENHRY and CDR2 SYGVKD come from the germline V gene. This CDR3 has 13 amino acids. DNA of the CDR3: TGTGCCACCGCCCCCGACAACACCTACGAGCAGTACTTC. Amino acids: CATAPDNTYEQYF.

The genes are TRBV5-1 and TRBJ1-2, with 10 bases lining up with TRBD1. Looked up from germline, CDR1 is SGHRS and CDR2 is YFSETQ. The CDR3 runs 15 residues. Unmatched junction bases numbered 9, after V lost 5 bases and J lost 5 bases. CDR3 sequence: CASRQLPGQGYGYTF. The CDR3 DNA reads TGCGCCAGCAGGCAGCTTCCGGGACAGGGGTATGGCTACACCTTC.

This chain links TRBV11-3 with TRBJ1-5; a weak D match, TRBD1 (5 bases). CDR3 size: 14 residues. Per germline, CDR1 SGHNT and CDR2 YENEEA. The ends were cut back, 1 base at V and 2 bases at J, with 6 bases in the middle. The CDR3 spells CASSLAGRNQPQHF. The CDR3 DNA reads TGTGCCAGCAGCTTAGCAGGGCGCAATCAGCCCCAGCATTTT.

V usage is TRBV29-1 and J usage is TRBJ1-2, with 7 bases identical to TRBD1. V was pared by 2 bases and J by 4 bases, with 7 bases of the junction left unmatched. CDR1 is SQVTM and CDR2 is ANQGSEA in the germline V gene. There are 14 residues in the CDR3. This CDR3 is CSVETQGGTYGYTF. The CDR3 DNA reads TGCAGCGTTGAAACCCAGGGGGGCACCTATGGCTACACCTTC. The whole variable domain, filled in from reference TRBV29-1 and TRBJ1-2, reads SAVISQKPSRDICQRGTSLTIQCQVDSQVTMMFWYRQQPGQSLTLIATANQGSEATYESGFVIDKFPISRPNLTFSTLTVSNMSPEDSSIYLCSVETQGGTYGYTFGSGTRLTVV.

V and J are TRBV2 and TRBJ1-1, with TRBD1 as a possible D gene (5 bases). The CDR3 has 16 residues. The germline V gene has CDR1 SNHLY and CDR2 FYNNEI. V lost 1 base and J lost 8, with 20 bases in between. This chain's CDR3 is CASSEVPTGLYIEAFF. The DNA of the CDR3 is TGTGCCAGCAGTGAAGTGCCTACGGGACTCTACATCGAAGCTTTCTTT.

The rearrangement joins TRBV5-1 to TRBJ2-7; the match to TRBD1 covers 9 bases. The CDR3 is 16 amino acids. Germline lookup yields CDR1 SGHRS and CDR2 YFSETQ. Trimming at V came to 3 bases and at J to 1 base, leaving 8 bases not matched to a gene. CDR3 coding DNA: TGCGCCAGCAGCTCAAGGGAGGGACAGGGTTCCTACGAGCAGTACTTC. Translating gives CASSSREGQGSYEQYF.